The 4 T cell receptor beta chains below all came from one sample that was sequenced in a study of HIV-infected patients and healthy controls. One entry per CDR3 protein, called by TCRdb with MiXCR from the 5' RACE reads. The sample lists about 64,000 distinct CDR3 sequences, 15% to 20% occurring once. What was sequenced was CD4+ T cells from blood. These receptor sequences come from a human donor in good health.

This clonotype was seen ten or more times. The chain recombines TRBV7-2 with TRBJ2-7, with D unclear. Germline CDR1 reads SGHTA; CDR2 reads FQGNSA. Deletions cut 1 base from V and 1 base from J, with 11 bases between. The CDR3 loop spans 15 amino acids. The CDR3 sequence is CASSLVVGRSYEQYF. CDR3 DNA sequence: TGTGCCAGCAGCTTAGTAGTCGGCAGGTCCTACGAGCAGTACTTC.

This clonotype appeared a few times. The V and J genes are TRBV10-3 and TRBJ2-7; 10 bases are a match to TRBD1. The germline CDR1 and CDR2 sequences are ENHRY and SYGVKD. CDR3 length equals 13 residues. V lost 4 bases to trimming and J lost 7 bases; unmatched junction nucleotides: 4. The DNA of the CDR3 is TGTGCCATCAGTGGACAGGGGGCACGGGAGCAGTACTTC. Translated: CAISGQGAREQYF.

This clonotype was recorded a few times. This rearrangement joins TRBV24-1 to TRBJ1-4, with 9 bases aligning to TRBD1. The V gene's germline CDR1 is KGHDR and CDR2 SFDVKD. V was pared by 6 bases and J by 7 bases, with 8 bases of the junction left unmatched. The length of the CDR3 is 15 residues. The CDR3 region has the DNA TGTGCCACCAGTCCAGGACAGGGGAACGGTGAAAAACTGTTTTTT. This gives the protein CATSPGQGNGEKLFF.

J is TRBJ2-5 and V is TRBV5-1, with 8 bases that match TRBD2. V was clipped by 0 bases and J by 7 bases; unmatched bases: 20. CDR3 length: 19 amino acids. Germline-derived CDR1 and CDR2 are SGHRS and YFSETQ. CDR3 DNA: TGCGCCAGCAGCTTGGAGGTCGGCGGGGGGCGGCCGAAAAGAGCGACCCAGTACTTC. It codes for CASSLEVGGGRPKRATQYF.